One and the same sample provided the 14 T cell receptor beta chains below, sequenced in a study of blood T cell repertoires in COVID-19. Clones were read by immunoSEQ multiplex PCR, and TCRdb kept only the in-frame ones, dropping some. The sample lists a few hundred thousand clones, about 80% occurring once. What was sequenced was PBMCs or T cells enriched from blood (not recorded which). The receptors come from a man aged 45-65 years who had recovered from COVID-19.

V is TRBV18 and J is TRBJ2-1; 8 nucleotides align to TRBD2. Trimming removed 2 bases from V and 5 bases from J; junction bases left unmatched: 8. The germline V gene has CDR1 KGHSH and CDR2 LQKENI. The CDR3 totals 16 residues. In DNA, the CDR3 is TGTGCCAGCTCACCAAACGGGGGGGCCCTAAACAATGAGCAGTTCTTC. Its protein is CASSPNGGALNNEQFF.

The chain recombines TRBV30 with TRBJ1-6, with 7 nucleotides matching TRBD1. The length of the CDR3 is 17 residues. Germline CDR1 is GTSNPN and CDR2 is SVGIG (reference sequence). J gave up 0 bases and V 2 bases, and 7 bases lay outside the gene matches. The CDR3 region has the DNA TGTGCCTGGAGTCCACGGGCAGGGGGCTCCTATAATTCACCCCTCCACTTT. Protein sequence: CAWSPRAGGSYNSPLHF.

CDR3 nucleotide sequence: TGTGCCAGCAGTGATTCCGGTCTGAACACTGAAGCTTTCTTT. This sequence encodes CASSDSGLNTEAFF. The chain employs TRBV25-1 and TRBJ1-1; D uncertain. Germline CDR1 is MGHDK and CDR2 is SYGVNS. Trimming took off 3 bases at V and 0 bases at J, with 8 bases between the two ends. This CDR3 spans 14 amino acids. Complete variable domain (other parts from reference TRBV25-1 and TRBJ1-1): EADIYQTPRYLVIGTGKKITLECSQTMGHDKMYWYQQDPGMELHLIHYSYGVNSTEKGDLSSESTVSRIRTEHFPLTLESARPSHTSQYLCASSDSGLNTEAFFGQGTRLTVV.

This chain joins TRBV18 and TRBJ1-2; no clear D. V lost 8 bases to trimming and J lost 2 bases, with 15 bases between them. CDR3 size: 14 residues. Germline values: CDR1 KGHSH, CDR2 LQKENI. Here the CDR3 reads CASSRDGSNYGYTF. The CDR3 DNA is TGTGCCAGCAGCCGGGATGGGTCCAACTATGGCTACACCTTC.

CDR3 sequence (DNA): TGTGCCTTGATGCAGGGCAACTCTGGAAACACCATATATTTT. Translation: CALMQGNSGNTIYF. The chain has TRBV30 and TRBJ1-3; D is perhaps TRBD1 (5 bases). CDR1 is GTSNPN, CDR2 SVGIG, per germline (reference sequence). The length of the CDR3 is 14 residues. The V end lost 7 bases, the J end lost 0 bases, and 13 bases lay between the germline ends.

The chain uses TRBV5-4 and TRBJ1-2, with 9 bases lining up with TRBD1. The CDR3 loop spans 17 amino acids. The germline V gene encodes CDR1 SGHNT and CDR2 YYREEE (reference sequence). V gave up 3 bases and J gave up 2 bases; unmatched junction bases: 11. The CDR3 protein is CASSYNKGQGRNYGYTF. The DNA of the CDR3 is TGTGCCAGCAGCTACAATAAGGGACAGGGACGAAACTATGGCTACACCTTC.

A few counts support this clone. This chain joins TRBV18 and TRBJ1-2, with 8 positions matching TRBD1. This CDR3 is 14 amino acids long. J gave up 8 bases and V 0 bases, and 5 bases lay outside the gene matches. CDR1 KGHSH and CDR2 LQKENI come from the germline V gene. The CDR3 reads CASSPPEDRAGYTF. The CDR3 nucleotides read TGTGCCAGCTCACCACCGGAGGACAGGGCGGGCTACACCTTC.

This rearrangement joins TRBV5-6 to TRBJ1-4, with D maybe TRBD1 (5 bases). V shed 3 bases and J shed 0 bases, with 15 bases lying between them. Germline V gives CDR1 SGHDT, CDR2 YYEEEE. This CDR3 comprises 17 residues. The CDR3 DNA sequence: TGTGCCAGCAGCTGGGGCCCGGGACTGACAACTAATGAAAAACTGTTTTTT. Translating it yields CASSWGPGLTTNEKLFF.

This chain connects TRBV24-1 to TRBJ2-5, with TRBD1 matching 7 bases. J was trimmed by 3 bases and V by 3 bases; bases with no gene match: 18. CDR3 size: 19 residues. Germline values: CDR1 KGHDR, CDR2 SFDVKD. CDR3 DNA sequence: TGTGCCACCAGTGATCCCCGAAGTCGACAGGGCCGGGCGGAAGAGACCCAGTACTTC. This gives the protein CATSDPRSRQGRAEETQYF.

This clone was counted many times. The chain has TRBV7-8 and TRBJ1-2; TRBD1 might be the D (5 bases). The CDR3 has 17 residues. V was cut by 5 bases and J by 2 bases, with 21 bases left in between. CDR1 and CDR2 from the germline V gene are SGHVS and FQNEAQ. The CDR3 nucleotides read TGTGCCAGCAGCCCCGTCTTACGCGCGGGACCCAACTATGGCTACACCTTC. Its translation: CASSPVLRAGPNYGYTF.

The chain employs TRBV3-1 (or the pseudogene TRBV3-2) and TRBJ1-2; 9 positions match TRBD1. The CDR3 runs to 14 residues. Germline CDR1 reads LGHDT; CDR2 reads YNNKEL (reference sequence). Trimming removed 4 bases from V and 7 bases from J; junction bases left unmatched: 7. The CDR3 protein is CASSRRDRVAGYTF. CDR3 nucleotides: TGTGCCAGCAGCCGCCGGGACAGGGTTGCTGGCTACACCTTC.

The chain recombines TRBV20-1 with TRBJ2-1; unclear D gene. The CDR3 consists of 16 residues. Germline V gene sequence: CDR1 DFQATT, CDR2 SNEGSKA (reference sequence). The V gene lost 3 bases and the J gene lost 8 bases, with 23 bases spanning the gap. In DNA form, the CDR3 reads TGCAGTGCTAGTTCTTCGGTGGCAATTAGCACGGATGAGCAGTTCTTC. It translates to CSASSSVAISTDEQFF.

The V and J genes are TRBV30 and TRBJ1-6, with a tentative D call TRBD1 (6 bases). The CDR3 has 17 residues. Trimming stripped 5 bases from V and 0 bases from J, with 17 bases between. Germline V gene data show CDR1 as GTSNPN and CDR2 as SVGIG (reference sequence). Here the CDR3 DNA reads TGTGCCTGGGAAAAGCGGACAGTAAGCTCCTATAATTCACCCCTCCACTTT. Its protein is CAWEKRTVSSYNSPLHF.

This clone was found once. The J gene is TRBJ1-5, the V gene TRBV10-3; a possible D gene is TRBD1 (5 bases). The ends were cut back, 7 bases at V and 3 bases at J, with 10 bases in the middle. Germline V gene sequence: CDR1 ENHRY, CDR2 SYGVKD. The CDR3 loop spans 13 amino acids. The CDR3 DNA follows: TGTGCCATCACGGGGGGACTCAATCAGCCCCAGCATTTT. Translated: CAITGGLNQPQHF.